The 9 T cell receptor beta chains in this list originate from one sample, sequenced in a study of blood T cells in healthy people across ages. Using a J-beta primer mix together with a sample-barcoded 5' primer, a second PCR was run for about 6 to 12 cycles. TCRdb re-derived calls from the 5' RACE reads in MiXCR, one entry per CDR3 protein. Of about 700,000 distinct CDR3 sequences listed, roughly 32% are singletons. Sequencing used blood. The receptors here all came from a woman aged 80 or over in good health.

This clonotype showed up just a few times. The chain recombines TRBV5-1 with TRBJ1-3; TRBD1 agrees at 7 bases. Trimming at V came to 3 bases and at J to 1 base, leaving 7 bases not matched to a gene. This CDR3 comprises 16 residues. CDR1 and CDR2 (germline): SGHRS, YFSETQ. The CDR3 DNA follows: TGCGCCAGCAGCTCAGGACAGACAGGGTCTGGAAACACCATATATTTT. It is translated as CASSSGQTGSGNTIYF.

This clonotype occurred a few times. The chain couples TRBV30 to TRBJ1-2; D remains ambiguous. CDR1 and CDR2 from the germline V gene are GTSNPN and SVGIG (reference sequence). The CDR3 is 14 residues long. V shed 1 base and J shed 9 bases, with 18 bases lying between them. In DNA form, the CDR3 reads TGTGCCTGGAGTGGCTCTTTCGGGGTCCCCCGCTACACCTTC. Translating gives CAWSGSFGVPRYTF.

This chain links TRBV6-5 with TRBJ2-3; the match to TRBD2 covers 7 bases. The CDR3 loop spans 15 amino acids. Germline trimming cut 5 bases from V and 0 bases from J; bases unmatched to any gene: 5. The V gene's germline CDR1 is MNHEY and CDR2 SVGAGI. The CDR3: CASSLQAGSTDTQYF. CDR3 in DNA: TGTGCCAGCAGTCTCCAAGCGGGAAGCACAGATACGCAGTATTTT.

This clonotype showed up many times. The V and J genes are TRBV20-1 and TRBJ2-3; no clear D. This CDR3 region has 11 residues. Germline V gives CDR1 DFQATT, CDR2 SNEGSKA (reference sequence). Trimming removed 1 base at V and 3 bases at J, with 2 bases between. CDR3 in amino acids: CSARVTDTQYF. The CDR3 DNA reads TGCAGTGCTAGAGTTACAGATACGCAGTATTTT.

This clonotype was detected a few times. V usage is TRBV2 and J usage is TRBJ1-1; no clear D. From germline, CDR1 is SNHLY and CDR2 FYNNEI. V lost 7 bases and J lost 1, with 16 bases in between. CDR3 length: 15 amino acids. CDR3 DNA: TGTGCCAGCAAGCCGATAAGACTTTGGAACACTGAAGCTTTCTTT. Its translation: CASKPIRLWNTEAFF.

This clonotype was counted a few times. The chain recombines TRBV3-1 with TRBJ1-5; the D gene is possibly TRBD1 (6 bases). Germline loops: CDR1 LGHDT, CDR2 YNNKEL (reference sequence). The CDR3 runs 15 residues. The V and J ends lost 1 base and 4 bases respectively, with 11 bases between them. In nucleotides, the CDR3 is TGTGCCAGCAGCCAAGGGGGGGGCCCGAATCAGCCCCAGCATTTT. Its protein is CASSQGGGPNQPQHF.

This clonotype was found a few times. This chain connects TRBV7-3 to TRBJ2-5; D is unresolved. The end of the DNA is better explained by TRBJ2-1, so the J call may be wrong. Germline loops: CDR1 SGHTA, CDR2 FQGTGA. The CDR3 sequence is 13 residues long. In DNA, the CDR3 is TGTGCCAGCAGCTTAGGTCCCCAAGAGACCCAGTTCTTC. Translated, it gives CASSLGPQETQFF.

A word on this clonotype: This may arise from a read error, as a much more abundant clone is one base away. The rearrangement uses TRBV10-3 and TRBJ1-2, with D possibly being TRBD1 (5 bases). Trimming cost V 2 bases and J 3 bases, with 7 bases left between them. The CDR3 consists of 13 residues. Germline V gene lookup returns CDR1 ENHRY and CDR2 SYGVKD. CDR3 residues: CAISEDSDYGYTF. CDR3 DNA sequence: TGTGCCATCAGTGAGGACAGCGACTATGGCTACACCTTC.

This clonotype has at least ten counts. V is TRBV3-1 and J is TRBJ2-5; 8 bases align to TRBD2. V lost 0 bases, J lost 6 bases, and 6 bases stayed unmatched. CDR3 length: 15 amino acids. CDR1 and CDR2 from the germline V gene are LGHDT and YNNKEL (reference sequence). The CDR3: CASSQDSTSVKTQYF. For the CDR3, the DNA is TGTGCCAGCAGCCAAGATTCGACTAGCGTAAAGACCCAGTACTTC.